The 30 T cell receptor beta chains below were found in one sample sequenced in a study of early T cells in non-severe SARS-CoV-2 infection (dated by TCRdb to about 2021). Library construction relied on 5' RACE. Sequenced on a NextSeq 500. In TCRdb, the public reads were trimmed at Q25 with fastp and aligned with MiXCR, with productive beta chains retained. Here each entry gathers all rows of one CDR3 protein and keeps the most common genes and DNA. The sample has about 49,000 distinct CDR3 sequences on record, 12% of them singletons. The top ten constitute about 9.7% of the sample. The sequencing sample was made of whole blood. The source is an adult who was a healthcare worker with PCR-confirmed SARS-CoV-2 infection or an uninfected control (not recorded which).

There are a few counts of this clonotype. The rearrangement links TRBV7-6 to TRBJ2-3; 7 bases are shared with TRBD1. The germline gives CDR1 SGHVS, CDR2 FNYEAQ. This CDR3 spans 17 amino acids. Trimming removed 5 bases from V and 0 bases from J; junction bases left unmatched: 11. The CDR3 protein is CASSRRPGTESTDTQYF. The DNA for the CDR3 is TGTGCCAGCAGCCGCCGGCCCGGGACAGAGAGCACAGATACGCAGTATTTT.

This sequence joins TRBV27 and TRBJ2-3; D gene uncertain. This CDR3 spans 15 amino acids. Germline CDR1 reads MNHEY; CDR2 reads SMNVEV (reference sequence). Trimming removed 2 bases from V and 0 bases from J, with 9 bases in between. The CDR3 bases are TGTGCCAGCAGTTTAGATGGTGCAAGCACAGATACGCAGTATTTT. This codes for CASSLDGASTDTQYF.

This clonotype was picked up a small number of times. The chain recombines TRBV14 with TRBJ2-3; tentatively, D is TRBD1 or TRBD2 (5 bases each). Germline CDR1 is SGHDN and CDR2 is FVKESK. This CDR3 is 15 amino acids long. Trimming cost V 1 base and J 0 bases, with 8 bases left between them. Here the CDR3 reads CASSQAGLSTDTQYF. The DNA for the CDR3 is TGTGCCAGCAGCCAAGCGGGGCTGAGCACAGATACGCAGTATTTT.

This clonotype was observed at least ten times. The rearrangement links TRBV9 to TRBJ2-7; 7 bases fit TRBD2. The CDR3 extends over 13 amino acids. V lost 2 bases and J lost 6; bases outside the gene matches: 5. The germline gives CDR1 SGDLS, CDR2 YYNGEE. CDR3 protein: CASSVQPGGEQYF. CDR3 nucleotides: TGTGCCAGCAGCGTGCAACCGGGAGGCGAGCAGTACTTC.

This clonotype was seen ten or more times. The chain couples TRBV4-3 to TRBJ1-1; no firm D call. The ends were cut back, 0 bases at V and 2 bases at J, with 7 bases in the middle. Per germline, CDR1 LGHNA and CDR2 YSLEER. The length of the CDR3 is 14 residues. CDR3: CASSQETHNTEAFF. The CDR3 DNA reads TGCGCCAGCAGCCAAGAGACACACAACACTGAAGCTTTCTTT.

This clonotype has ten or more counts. The CDR3 DNA is TGTGCCAGCAGCGTAGATTTTAGTTCGACCTACACTGAAGCTTTCTTT. It is translated as CASSVDFSSTYTEAFF. The gene calls are TRBV9 and TRBJ1-1; D is uncertain. CDR1 and CDR2 (germline): SGDLS, YYNGEE. CDR3 length: 16 residues. V was cut by 0 bases and J by 3 bases, with 15 bases left in between.

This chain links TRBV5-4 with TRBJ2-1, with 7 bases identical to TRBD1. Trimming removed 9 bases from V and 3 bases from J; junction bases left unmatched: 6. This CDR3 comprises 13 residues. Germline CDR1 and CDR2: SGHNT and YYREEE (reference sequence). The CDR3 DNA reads TGTGCCACCTTGGGGACAGACTACAATGAGCAGTTCTTC. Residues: CATLGTDYNEQFF.

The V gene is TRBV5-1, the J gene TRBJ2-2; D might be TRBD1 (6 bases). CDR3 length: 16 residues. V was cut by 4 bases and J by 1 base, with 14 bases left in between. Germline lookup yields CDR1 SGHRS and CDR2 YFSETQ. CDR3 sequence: CASSHRASMNTGELFF. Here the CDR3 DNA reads TGCGCCAGCAGCCACAGGGCATCCATGAACACCGGGGAGCTGTTTTTT.

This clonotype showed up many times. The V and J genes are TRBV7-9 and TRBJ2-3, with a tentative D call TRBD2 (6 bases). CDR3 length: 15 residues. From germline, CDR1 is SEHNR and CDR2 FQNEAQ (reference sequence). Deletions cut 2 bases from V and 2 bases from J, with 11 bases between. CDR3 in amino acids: CASSLIGEVTDTQYF. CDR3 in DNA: TGTGCCAGCAGCTTAATTGGGGAGGTCACAGATACGCAGTATTTT.

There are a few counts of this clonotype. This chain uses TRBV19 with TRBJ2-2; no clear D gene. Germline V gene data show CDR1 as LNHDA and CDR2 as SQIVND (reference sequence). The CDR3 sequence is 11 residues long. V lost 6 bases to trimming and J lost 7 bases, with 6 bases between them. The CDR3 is CASRLHGELFF. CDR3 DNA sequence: TGTGCCAGTAGGTTACACGGGGAGCTGTTTTTT.

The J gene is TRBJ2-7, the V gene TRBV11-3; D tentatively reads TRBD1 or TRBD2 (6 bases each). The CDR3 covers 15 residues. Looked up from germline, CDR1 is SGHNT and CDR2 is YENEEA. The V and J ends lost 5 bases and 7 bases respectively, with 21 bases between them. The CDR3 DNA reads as TGTGCCAGCAGCCCGGAAGGGGGGATCACTCCGGAGCAGTACTTC. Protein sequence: CASSPEGGITPEQYF.

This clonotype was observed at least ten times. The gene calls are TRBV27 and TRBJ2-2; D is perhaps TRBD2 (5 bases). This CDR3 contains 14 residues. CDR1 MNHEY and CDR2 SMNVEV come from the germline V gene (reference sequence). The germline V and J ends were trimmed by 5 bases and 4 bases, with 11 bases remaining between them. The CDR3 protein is CASSPGGGTGELFF. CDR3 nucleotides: TGTGCCAGCAGTCCCGGTGGAGGCACCGGGGAGCTGTTTTTT.

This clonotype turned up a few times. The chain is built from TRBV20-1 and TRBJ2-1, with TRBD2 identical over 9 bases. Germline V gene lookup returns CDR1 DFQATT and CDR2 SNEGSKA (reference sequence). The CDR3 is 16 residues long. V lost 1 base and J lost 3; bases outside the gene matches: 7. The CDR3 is CSARGRTSAGYNEQFF. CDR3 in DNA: TGCAGTGCTAGAGGTCGGACTAGCGCTGGCTACAATGAGCAGTTCTTC.

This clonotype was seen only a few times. The CDR3 bases are TGTGCCAGCAGCCCGGGGACTAGCGGGAAGAACACCGGGGAGCTGTTTTTT. It encodes CASSPGTSGKNTGELFF. The gene calls are TRBV5-4 and TRBJ2-2; the match to TRBD2 covers 13 bases. Germline loops: CDR1 SGHNT, CDR2 YYREEE (reference sequence). With 4 bases clipped from V and 1 base from J, the junction kept 4 bases outside the gene matches. This CDR3 spans 17 amino acids.

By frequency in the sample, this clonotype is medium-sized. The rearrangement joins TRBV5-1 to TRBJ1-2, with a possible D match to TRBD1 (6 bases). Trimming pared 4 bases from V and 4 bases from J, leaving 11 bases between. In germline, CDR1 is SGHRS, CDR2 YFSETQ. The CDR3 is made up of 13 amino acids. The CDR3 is CASSLGQTYGYTF. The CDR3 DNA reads TGCGCCAGCAGCCTAGGACAGACCTATGGCTACACCTTC.

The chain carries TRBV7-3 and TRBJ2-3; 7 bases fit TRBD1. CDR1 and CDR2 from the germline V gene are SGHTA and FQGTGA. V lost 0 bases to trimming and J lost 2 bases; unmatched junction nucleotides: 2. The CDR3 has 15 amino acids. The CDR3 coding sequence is TGTGCCAGCAGCTTAACAGGGGGCCCCACAGATACGCAGTATTTT. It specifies CASSLTGGPTDTQYF.

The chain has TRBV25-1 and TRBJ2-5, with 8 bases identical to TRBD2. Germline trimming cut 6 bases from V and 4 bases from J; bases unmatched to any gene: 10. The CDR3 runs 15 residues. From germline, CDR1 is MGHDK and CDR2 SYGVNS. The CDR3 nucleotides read TGTGCCAGCAGGAGCGGGAGTGTCCTCGGAGAGACCCAGTACTTC. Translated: CASRSGSVLGETQYF.

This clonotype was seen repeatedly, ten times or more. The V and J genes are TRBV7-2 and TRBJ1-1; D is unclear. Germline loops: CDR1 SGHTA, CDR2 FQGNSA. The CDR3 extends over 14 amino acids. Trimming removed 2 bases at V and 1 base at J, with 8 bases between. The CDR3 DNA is TGTGCCAGCAGCTTAAAGGCGAGGAACACTGAAGCTTTCTTT. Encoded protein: CASSLKARNTEAFF.

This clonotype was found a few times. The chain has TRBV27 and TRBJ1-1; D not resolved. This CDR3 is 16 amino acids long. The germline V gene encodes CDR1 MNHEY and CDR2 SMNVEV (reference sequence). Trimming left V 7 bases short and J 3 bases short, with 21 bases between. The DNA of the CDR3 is TGTGCCAGCATCGATCACCAGGCAGGACGAGACACTGAAGCTTTCTTT. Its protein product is CASIDHQAGRDTEAFF.

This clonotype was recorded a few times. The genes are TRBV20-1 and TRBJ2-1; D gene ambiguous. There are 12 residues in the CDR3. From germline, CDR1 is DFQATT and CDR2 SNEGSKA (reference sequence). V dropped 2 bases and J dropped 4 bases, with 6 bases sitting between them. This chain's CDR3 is CSARRQYNEQFF. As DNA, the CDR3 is TGCAGTGCTAGACGCCAGTACAATGAGCAGTTCTTC.

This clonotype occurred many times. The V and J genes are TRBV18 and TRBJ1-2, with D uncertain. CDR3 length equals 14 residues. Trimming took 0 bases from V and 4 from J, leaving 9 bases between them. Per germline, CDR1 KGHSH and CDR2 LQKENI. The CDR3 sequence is CASSPPEKGYGYTF. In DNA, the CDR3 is TGTGCCAGCTCACCACCGGAGAAGGGCTATGGCTACACCTTC.

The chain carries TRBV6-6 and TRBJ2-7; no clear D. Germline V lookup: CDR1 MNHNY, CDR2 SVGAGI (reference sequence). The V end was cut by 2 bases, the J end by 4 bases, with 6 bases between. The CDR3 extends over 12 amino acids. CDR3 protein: CASSYHRYEQYF. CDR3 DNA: TGTGCCAGCAGTTACCATAGATACGAGCAGTACTTC.

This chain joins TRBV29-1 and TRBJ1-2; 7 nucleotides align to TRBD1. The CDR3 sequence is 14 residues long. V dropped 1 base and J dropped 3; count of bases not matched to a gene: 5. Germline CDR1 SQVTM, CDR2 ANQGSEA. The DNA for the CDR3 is TGCAGCGTTGAAGGACAGGGCTTTGACTATGGCTACACCTTC. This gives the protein CSVEGQGFDYGYTF.

CDR3 sequence: CASSRGGLETQYF. The CDR3 DNA is TGTGCCAGCAGTAGAGGGGGGCTAGAGACCCAGTACTTC. The chain employs TRBV5-4 and TRBJ2-5; D tentatively fits TRBD1 or TRBD2 (6 bases each). The germline V gene has CDR1 SGHNT and CDR2 YYREEE (reference sequence). This CDR3 contains 13 residues. V lost 5 bases and J 4 bases, leaving 12 bases between the germline ends.

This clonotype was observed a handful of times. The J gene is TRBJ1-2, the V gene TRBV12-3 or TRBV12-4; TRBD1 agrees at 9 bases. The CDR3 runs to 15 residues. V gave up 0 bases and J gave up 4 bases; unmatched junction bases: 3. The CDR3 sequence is CASSLALGQGYGYTF. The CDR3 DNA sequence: TGTGCCAGCAGTTTAGCGCTGGGACAGGGCTATGGCTACACCTTC.

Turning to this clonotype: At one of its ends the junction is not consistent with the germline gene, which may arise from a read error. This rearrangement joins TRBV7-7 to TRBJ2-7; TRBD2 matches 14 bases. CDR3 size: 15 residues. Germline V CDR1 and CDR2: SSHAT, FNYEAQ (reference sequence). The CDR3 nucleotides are TGTGCTAGCAGCTCGGGACTAGCGGGGGACTACGAGCAGTACTTC. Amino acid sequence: CASSSGLAGDYEQYF.

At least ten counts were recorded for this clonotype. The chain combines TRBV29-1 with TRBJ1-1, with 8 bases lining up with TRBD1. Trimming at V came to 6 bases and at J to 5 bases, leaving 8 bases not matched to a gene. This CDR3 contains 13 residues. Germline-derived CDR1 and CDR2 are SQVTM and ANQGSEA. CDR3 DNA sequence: TGCAGCGTCCTCACAGGGGGGAATACTGAAGCTTTCTTT. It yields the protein CSVLTGGNTEAFF.

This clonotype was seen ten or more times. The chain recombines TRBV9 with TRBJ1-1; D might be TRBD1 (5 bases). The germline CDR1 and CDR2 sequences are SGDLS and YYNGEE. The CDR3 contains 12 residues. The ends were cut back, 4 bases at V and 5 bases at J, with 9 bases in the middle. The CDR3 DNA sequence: TGTGCCAGCAGCCCCTCAGGGACTGAAGCTTTCTTT. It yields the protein CASSPSGTEAFF.

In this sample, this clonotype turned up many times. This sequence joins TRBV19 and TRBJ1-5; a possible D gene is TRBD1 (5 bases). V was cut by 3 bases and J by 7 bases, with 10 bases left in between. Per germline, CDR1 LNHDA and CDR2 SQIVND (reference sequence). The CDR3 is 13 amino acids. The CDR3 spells CASSIATEQPQHF. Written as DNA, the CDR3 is TGTGCCAGTAGTATTGCGACAGAACAGCCCCAGCATTTT.

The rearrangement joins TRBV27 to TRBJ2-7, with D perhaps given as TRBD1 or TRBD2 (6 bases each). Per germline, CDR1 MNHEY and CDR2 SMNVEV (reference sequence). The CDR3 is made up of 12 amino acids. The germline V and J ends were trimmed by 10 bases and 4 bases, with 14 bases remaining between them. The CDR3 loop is CAKEGGAYEQYF. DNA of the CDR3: TGTGCCAAGGAGGGGGGCGCTTACGAGCAGTACTTC.